In this sample, the clone carrying this T cell receptor beta chain turned up once. This record belongs to a study of blood T cell repertoires in COVID-19. Cohort allocation depended upon clinical history that participants reported. In the original analysis: Quantification of nucleated cells was approximated via reference gene primer amplification. Libraries were prepared by immunoSEQ multiplex PCR; TCRdb keeps only in-frame clonotypes and omits some of them. V and J calls and clone size come straight from that table; D and trimming were deduced from the DNA. This table has 150,000 to 200,000 clones, more than 70% appearing once. Material: PBMCs or T cells enriched from blood (not recorded which). The receptor was isolated from a man aged 35 to 55 who had recovered from COVID-19.

The CDR3 nucleotides read TGTGCCAGCAGCCGGAATAGCCTGCAAGGCAGGGCGGTTACTGGAAACACCATATATTTT. As protein: CASSRNSLQGRAVTGNTIYF. This chain connects TRBV7-8 to TRBJ1-3; possible D gene TRBD1, 5 bases. The V gene's germline CDR1 is SGHVS and CDR2 FQNEAQ. CDR3 length: 20 residues. Trimming stripped 5 bases from V and 2 bases from J, with 28 bases between.